This is a list of T cell receptor beta chains from one sample in a study of T cells in Graves' hyperthyroidism and ophthalmopathy. A single record per CDR3 protein comes from TCRdb applying MiXCR to the multiplex PCR reads. The table has nearly 750,000 distinct CDR3 sequences, roughly a third seen once. Sequenced: blood. These receptors were taken from a woman aged 40 to 49 with Graves' hyperthyroidism. Both conserved end residues are part of each CDR3. The order of the fields is D gene, clone size, V gene, J gene, CDR3 DNA, CDR3 protein. A D gene is named only where the DNA matches it firmly. Clone size is not always given. Where it is, it says once, few, many or a class for expanded clones.

d_call: .
clone_size: .
v_call: TRBV6-6
j_call: TRBJ1-4
cdr3_nt: TGTGCCAGCAGTTACCTCGCTAGACCTGCAACTAATGAAAAACTGGTTTTT
cdr3_aa: CASSYLARPATNEKLVF

d_call: TRBD1
clone_size: many
v_call: TRBV13
j_call: TRBJ2-5
cdr3_nt: TGTGCCAGCAGCCCGAGACAGGGTGTGGAGACCCAGTACTTC
cdr3_aa: CASSPRQGVETQYF

d_call: .
clone_size: .
v_call: TRBV14
j_call: TRBJ1-1
cdr3_nt: TGTGCCAGCAGCAACCTGGCGAACACTGAAGCTTTCTTT
cdr3_aa: CASSNLANTEAFF

d_call: TRBD1
clone_size: .
v_call: TRBV6-1
j_call: TRBJ1-2
cdr3_nt: TGTGCCAGCAGTGAAGCAGGGGTACAGGGGAATGGCTACACCTTC
cdr3_aa: CASSEAGVQGNGYTF

d_call: .
clone_size: .
v_call: TRBV7-2
j_call: TRBJ2-3
cdr3_nt: TGTGCCAGCAGCTTAACGTTTGGGGAACGCACAGATACGCAGTATTTT
cdr3_aa: CASSLTFGERTDTQYF

d_call: TRBD2
clone_size: .
v_call: TRBV20-1
j_call: TRBJ2-3
cdr3_nt: TGCAGTGCTAGAGATGGGGCGGGAGGCACAGATACGCAGTATTTT
cdr3_aa: CSARDGAGGTDTQYF

d_call: .
clone_size: many
v_call: TRBV7-6
j_call: TRBJ1-2
cdr3_nt: TGTGCCAGCAGCCCCCGACAGGATTACTATGGCTACACCTTC
cdr3_aa: CASSPRQDYYGYTF

d_call: .
clone_size: .
v_call: TRBV4-3
j_call: TRBJ1-2
cdr3_nt: TGCGCCAGCAGCCAAGATTGGGCCCTAGGCTATGGCTACACCTTC
cdr3_aa: CASSQDWALGYGYTF

d_call: .
clone_size: .
v_call: TRBV14
j_call: TRBJ1-1
cdr3_nt: TGTGCCAGCAGCCCCCCGTGGGAAAAGGGCATGAAGGCTTTCTTT
cdr3_aa: CASSPPWEKGMKAFF

d_call: .
clone_size: .
v_call: TRBV12-3/TRBV12-4
j_call: TRBJ1-1
cdr3_nt: TGTGCCAGCAGCCCTACAGGGTCGCACACTGAAGCTTTCTTT
cdr3_aa: CASSPTGSHTEAFF

d_call: .
clone_size: .
v_call: TRBV7-3
j_call: TRBJ1-4
cdr3_nt: TGTGCCAGCAGCTGGGTCCAGGAGAATGAAAAACTGTTTTTT
cdr3_aa: CASSWVQENEKLFF

d_call: .
clone_size: .
v_call: TRBV6-2/TRBV6-3
j_call: TRBJ2-7
cdr3_nt: TGTGCCAGCCGGATCCCCCCAGCCAGCGAGCAGTACTTC
cdr3_aa: CASRIPPASEQYF